This entry lists 28 T cell receptor beta chains sequenced from one sample in a study of blood T cell repertoires in COVID-19. Assay: immunoSEQ multiplex PCR; the TCRdb copy retains only in-frame clones and omits some. The sample lists approximately 210,000 clones; 75% to 85% were seen once. The material sequenced was PBMCs or T cells enriched from blood (not recorded which). The receptors here all came from a woman in her 50s with acute COVID-19.

The chain has TRBV7-2 and TRBJ1-4; TRBD1 matches at 7 bases. There are 13 residues in the CDR3. Unmatched junction bases numbered 3, after V lost 3 bases and J lost 8 bases. Germline V gene data show CDR1 as SGHTA and CDR2 as FQGNSA. CDR3 residues: CASSFTGVEKLFF. The CDR3 DNA sequence: TGTGCCAGCAGCTTTACAGGGGTAGAAAAACTGTTTTTT.

This clone has a handful of counts. This chain joins TRBV28 and TRBJ2-7; 8 nucleotides line up with TRBD1. The V gene end was trimmed by 6 bases and the J gene end by 2 bases; junction bases not matched to a gene: 3. CDR3 length: 13 amino acids. Germline CDR1 MDHEN, CDR2 SYDVKM. DNA of the CDR3: TGTGCCAGCAGCCCGACAGGGGCCTACGAGCAGTACGTC. It yields the protein CASSPTGAYEQYV.

The chain joins TRBV19 to TRBJ2-1; TRBD1 matches 9 bases. The length of the CDR3 is 14 residues. The V gene's germline CDR1 is LNHDA and CDR2 SQIVND (reference sequence). J was trimmed by 6 bases and V by 7 bases; bases with no gene match: 7. This chain's CDR3 is CASTFGDRANEQFF. CDR3 in DNA: TGTGCCAGTACCTTCGGGGACAGGGCCAATGAGCAGTTCTTC.

The rearrangement links TRBV30 to TRBJ2-5, with D possibly being TRBD2 (7 bases). Between the trimmed V and J ends, which lost 4 bases and 6 bases, there was a span of 15 bases. This CDR3 has 13 residues. Germline V CDR1 and CDR2: GTSNPN, SVGIG (reference sequence). The CDR3 DNA is TGTGCCTGGACCGTGGGGGGGCCGCAGACCCAGTACTTC. Encoded protein: CAWTVGGPQTQYF. Together with reference TRBV30 and TRBJ2-5, the CDR3 gives the full variable domain: SQTIHQWPATLVQPVGSPLSLECTVEGTSNPNLYWYRQAAGRGLQLLFYSVGIGQISSEVPQNLSASRPQDRQFILSSKKLLLSDSGFYLCAWTVGGPQTQYFGPGTRLLVL.

This chain uses TRBV4-1 with TRBJ2-3, with a tentative D call TRBD1 (6 bases). This CDR3 comprises 15 residues. Trimming took off 0 bases at V and 0 bases at J, with 7 bases between the two ends. Germline-derived CDR1 and CDR2 are MGHRA and YSYEKL. The CDR3 spells CASSQDGQSTDTQYF. The CDR3 coding sequence is TGCGCCAGCAGCCAAGATGGACAGAGCACAGATACGCAGTATTTT.

This sequence joins TRBV3-1 (or the pseudogene TRBV3-2) and TRBJ2-1; 8 bases fit TRBD2. This CDR3 spans 15 amino acids. CDR1 and CDR2 (germline): LGHDT, YNNKEL (reference sequence). V lost 1 base to trimming and J lost 4 bases; unmatched junction nucleotides: 3. The CDR3 DNA is TGTGCCAGCAGCCAAGCCCGCGGGGGGTACAATGAGCAGTTCTTC. Translated: CASSQARGGYNEQFF.

The chain couples TRBV3-1 (or the pseudogene TRBV3-2) to TRBJ2-2; D is possibly TRBD1 (6 bases). The CDR3 is 17 amino acids. V lost 0 bases, J lost 5 bases, and 16 bases lay in between. Germline assignment: CDR1 LGHDT and CDR2 YNNKEL (reference sequence). This chain's CDR3 is CASSQDDPGAWTGELFF. The CDR3, as DNA: TGTGCCAGCAGCCAAGATGATCCAGGGGCATGGACCGGGGAGCTGTTTTTT.

The chain recombines TRBV7-9 with TRBJ1-3; D call uncertain. The CDR3 consists of 14 residues. Trimming pared 7 bases from V and 2 bases from J, leaving 12 bases between. The germline V gene has CDR1 SEHNR and CDR2 FQNEAQ (reference sequence). CDR3 coding DNA: TGTGCCAGCACCCCGGGGAGTACTGGAAACACCATATATTTT. Translating it yields CASTPGSTGNTIYF.

The chain couples TRBV5-1 to TRBJ2-5; TRBD2 matches at 11 bases. Per the germline V gene, CDR1 is SGHRS and CDR2 is YFSETQ. Germline trimming cut 0 bases from V and 2 bases from J; bases unmatched to any gene: 6. This CDR3 spans 17 amino acids. The CDR3 DNA follows: TGCGCCAGCAGCTTGGGCTTCGGGACTAGCGGACAAGAGACCCAGTACTTC. Translating it yields CASSLGFGTSGQETQYF.

The chain is built from TRBV10-3 and TRBJ1-1; possibly TRBD1 for D (5 bases). The germline V and J ends were trimmed by 0 bases and 4 bases, with 18 bases remaining between them. The CDR3 sequence is 17 residues long. Germline CDR1 reads ENHRY; CDR2 reads SYGVKD. The CDR3 DNA reads TGTGCCATCAGTGAGTCGATCTCCGGACAAAGGGGCACTGAAGCTTTCTTT. This translates into CAISESISGQRGTEAFF.

This clone was found a few times. This chain links TRBV6-2 or TRBV6-3 with TRBJ1-6, with D perhaps TRBD1 (5 bases). The germline CDR1 and CDR2 sequences are MNHEY and SVGEGT. There are 17 residues in the CDR3. The ends were cut back, 2 bases at V and 7 bases at J, with 18 bases in the middle. CDR3 nucleotide sequence: TGTGCCAGCAGTTACCAAATCCAGGGTCGGTCGAATTCACCCCTCCACTTT. It yields the protein CASSYQIQGRSNSPLHF.

The V gene is TRBV19, the J gene TRBJ1-1, with TRBD1 matching 9 bases. The J segment lost 1 base and the V segment lost 7 bases, leaving 10 bases of the junction unmatched. Germline CDR1 and CDR2: LNHDA and SQIVND (reference sequence). CDR3 length: 16 residues. DNA for the CDR3: TGTGCCAGTAAACCACTGGACAGGGGCACGAACACTGAAGCTTTCTTT. It specifies CASKPLDRGTNTEAFF.

This clone was observed a few times. The junction differs from germline at one of its ends, possibly a read error. V is TRBV27 and J is TRBJ1-1, with no clear D. This CDR3 has 13 residues. Germline V gene sequence: CDR1 MNHEY, CDR2 SMNVEV (reference sequence). DNA for the CDR3: TGTGCCAGCAGTTTAGCGGGGAACCCTGAAGCTTTCTTT. This sequence encodes CASSLAGNPEAFF.

The V and J genes are TRBV4-1 and TRBJ1-2; no firm D call. The ends were cut back, 5 bases at V and 5 bases at J, with 12 bases in the middle. The CDR3 contains 13 residues. Germline lookup yields CDR1 MGHRA and CDR2 YSYEKL. CDR3 DNA: TGCGCCAGCAGCGACCCGAAGCGGTATGGCTACACCTTC. It yields the protein CASSDPKRYGYTF.

The chain has TRBV19 and TRBJ1-4, with D unclear. CDR3 length: 15 amino acids. Trimming stripped 4 bases from V and 0 bases from J, with 9 bases between. Germline V gene lookup returns CDR1 LNHDA and CDR2 SQIVND (reference sequence). CDR3 sequence: CASSRTPATNEKLFF. The CDR3 DNA reads as TGTGCCAGTAGTAGGACTCCTGCAACTAATGAAAAACTGTTTTTT.

The chain is built from TRBV9 and TRBJ2-1, with TRBD2 matching over 8 bases. CDR3 size: 18 residues. V gave up 1 base and J gave up 3 bases; unmatched junction bases: 12. Per germline, CDR1 SGDLS and CDR2 YYNGEE. CDR3 loop: CASSVPFGVAGYYNEQFF. In nucleotides, the CDR3 is TGTGCCAGCAGCGTACCCTTTGGAGTAGCGGGGTACTACAATGAGCAGTTCTTC.

This chain links TRBV29-1 with TRBJ2-5, with D unclear. Trimming shortened V by 4 bases and J by 3 bases, and 6 bases separated the two germline ends. Per germline, CDR1 SQVTM and CDR2 ANQGSEA. The CDR3 extends over 11 amino acids. The CDR3 region has the DNA TGCAGCGTTGGACGGGAAGAGACCCAGTACTTC. This encodes CSVGREETQYF.

The chain recombines TRBV4-3 with TRBJ1-2, with TRBD1 matching over 8 bases. V gave up 0 bases and J gave up 7 bases; unmatched junction bases: 7. Germline values: CDR1 LGHNA, CDR2 YSLEER. The CDR3 covers 15 residues. In nucleotides, the CDR3 is TGCGCCAGCAGCCAAGAACGGACAGGGATCGTTGGCTACACCTTC. Amino acids: CASSQERTGIVGYTF.

This clone was counted a few times. J is TRBJ2-1 and V is TRBV19; possible D gene TRBD1, 6 bases. CDR1 is LNHDA, CDR2 SQIVND, per germline (reference sequence). V lost 3 bases and J 9 bases, leaving 15 bases between the germline ends. The CDR3 contains 14 residues. CDR3 DNA: TGTGCCAGTAGTATGTACCGGGACAACGTTGAGCAGTTCTTC. Protein sequence: CASSMYRDNVEQFF.

This clone has only a few counts. This sample also contains other DNA sequences that code for the same CDR3. The chain carries TRBV4-3 and TRBJ2-1, with 9 bases that match TRBD1. There are 17 residues in the CDR3. Unmatched junction bases numbered 7, after V lost 0 bases and J lost 4 bases. Germline V CDR1 and CDR2: LGHNA, YSLEER. This chain's CDR3 is CASSQDLDRGVYNEQFF. The CDR3 DNA reads as TGCGCCAGCAGCCAAGATCTGGACAGGGGAGTTTACAATGAGCAGTTCTTC.

The chain is built from TRBV7-9 and TRBJ2-3; TRBD1 might be the D (5 bases). The CDR3 consists of 16 residues. From germline, CDR1 is SEHNR and CDR2 FQNEAQ (reference sequence). Trimming shortened V by 5 bases and J by 2 bases, and 17 bases separated the two germline ends. This chain's CDR3 is CASSRPTGASTDTQYF. The CDR3, as DNA: TGTGCCAGCAGCCGACCCACAGGTGCCTCCACAGATACGCAGTATTTT.

The chain carries TRBV5-5 and TRBJ1-2, with D possibly matching TRBD1 (6 bases). This CDR3 spans 18 amino acids. Germline V gives CDR1 SGHKS, CDR2 YYEKEE (reference sequence). Trimming left V 0 bases short and J 2 bases short, with 20 bases between. DNA of the CDR3: TGTGCCAGCAGCTTGGGTGGGGCCCGAACAGGGAGAAACTATGGCTACACCTTC. This translates into CASSLGGARTGRNYGYTF.

CDR3 loop: CASSGTSGGAGQETQYF. CDR3 DNA sequence: TGCGCCAGCAGCGGGACTAGCGGGGGGGCAGGTCAAGAGACCCAGTACTTC. The chain links TRBV4-1 to TRBJ2-5; 16 bases agree with TRBD2. The CDR3 is 17 amino acids. V was clipped by 5 bases and J by 2 bases; unmatched bases: 5. The germline V gene has CDR1 MGHRA and CDR2 YSYEKL.

The genes are TRBV19 and TRBJ2-5; TRBD2 agrees at 7 bases. This CDR3 region has 14 residues. Germline CDR1 and CDR2: LNHDA and SQIVND (reference sequence). Trimming cost V 5 bases and J 1 base; bases outside gene matches: 4. The CDR3 DNA reads as TGTGCCAGTAGTTTCCTAGCGGCCCAAGAGACCCAGTACTTC. Its protein product is CASSFLAAQETQYF.

This clone has just a few counts. V gene TRBV11-2 combines with J gene TRBJ1-1; possible D gene TRBD1, 6 bases. V was clipped by 2 bases and J by 1 base, with 11 bases between them. Per germline, CDR1 SGHAT and CDR2 FQNNGV. The CDR3 contains 15 residues. The CDR3 loop reads CASSLSRTANTEAFF. CDR3 coding DNA: TGTGCCAGCAGCTTATCCCGGACAGCGAACACTGAAGCTTTCTTT.

This clone was detected only a few times. The CDR3 coding sequence is TGTGCCAGTAGGGGCCTGCTATCAGATACGCAGTATTTT. This sequence encodes CASRGLLSDTQYF. This sequence joins TRBV19 and TRBJ2-3, with D unresolved. CDR1 and CDR2 from the germline V gene are LNHDA and SQIVND (reference sequence). V lost 6 bases to trimming and J lost 4 bases, with 11 bases between them. This CDR3 is 13 amino acids long. Full variable domain (outside the CDR3, taken from reference TRBV19 and TRBJ2-3): DGGITQSPKYLFRKEGQNVTLSCEQNLNHDAMYWYRQDPGQGLRLIYYSQIVNDFQKGDIAEGYSVSREKKESFPLTVTSAQKNPTAFYLCASRGLLSDTQYFGPGTRLTVL.

This sequence joins TRBV11-2 and TRBJ2-3; a possible D gene is TRBD1 (6 bases). V was cut by 1 base and J by 0 bases, with 11 bases left in between. There are 16 residues in the CDR3. The germline CDR1 and CDR2 sequences are SGHAT and FQNNGV. The CDR3 is CASSLGGPLSTDTQYF. The CDR3 region has the DNA TGTGCCAGCAGCTTAGGGGGGCCTCTAAGCACAGATACGCAGTATTTT.

The gene calls are TRBV7-3 and TRBJ1-2, with D perhaps TRBD1 (5 bases). V was pared by 3 bases and J by 4 bases, with 9 bases between. Germline V gene sequence: CDR1 SGHTA, CDR2 FQGTGA. This CDR3 is 13 amino acids long. The CDR3 nucleotides are TGTGCCAGCAGCTTGGGGGGGATCTATGGCTACACCTTC. This sequence encodes CASSLGGIYGYTF.